This T cell receptor beta chain was found in a study of T-cell memory formation after mild COVID-19. Study context: TCR clusters were mostly confined to one donor each.

This CDR3 is built from 16 residues. The V segment lost 4 bases and the J segment 5 bases; nucleotides outside the gene matches: 5. Germline values: CDR1 MGHRA, CDR2 YSYEKL. Using constant-segment primers, 5'RACE produced TCR alpha and TCR beta cDNA libraries carrying sample barcodes and UMIs. From the 5' RACE reads, TCRdb called clonotypes with MiXCR, one entry per CDR3 protein. The sample includes 100,000 or so distinct CDR3 sequences, 11% of them seen just once. Sequenced input: PBMCs or a T cell subset sorted from them (not recorded which). The receptor was derived from a man aged 18 to 30 who had mild COVID-19 (a few samples of this study predate the infection). Cell type and time point are not known. The V call is TRBV4-1, the J call TRBJ2-3, with 14 bases identical to TRBD2. CDR3 protein: CASSLRLAGGGDTQYF. The CDR3 DNA follows: TGCGCCAGCAGCCTCCGACTAGCGGGGGGGGGAGATACGCAGTATTTT.